A selection of T cell receptor beta chains follows, all from one sample in a study of shared clonotypes between healthy human individuals. TCRdb keeps only in-frame clones here, not all; method: immunoSEQ multiplex PCR. The data hold more than 450,000 clones, with around 74% observed a single time. The source material was PBMCs. The receptors stem from a woman aged 40-49 years in good health. Some clones in this sample may be carry-over from other donors' samples. Each CDR3 is given with its conserved first and last residue. The D gene is left open where the match is weak. Size values are once, few and many counts, or a class for expanded clones, and some rows have none.

D gene: TRBD2; V gene: TRBV29-1; clone size: once; CDR3 length: 14; J gene: TRBJ2-5; CDR3 DNA: TGCAGCGTTGCTACTAGCGGAAACCAAGAGACCCAGTACTTC; CDR3 protein: CSVATSGNQETQYF
D gene: TRBD1; V gene: TRBV6-5; clone size: once; CDR3 length: 13; J gene: TRBJ1-1; CDR3 DNA: TGTGCCAGCAGTCTTCCTACAGGGGTTGAAGCTTTCTTT; CDR3 protein: CASSLPTGVEAFF
D gene: TRBD1; V gene: TRBV7-3; clone size: -; CDR3 length: 16; J gene: TRBJ2-2; CDR3 DNA: TGTGCCAGCAGCGCCCTCGGACAGGGGAACACCGGGGAGCTGTTTTTT; CDR3 protein: CASSALGQGNTGELFF
D gene: -; V gene: TRBV6-1; clone size: -; CDR3 length: 13; J gene: TRBJ2-7; CDR3 DNA: TGTGTCTCAGCAGTGATTGGGCGCTACGAGCAGTACTTC; CDR3 protein: CVSAVIGRYEQYF
D gene: TRBD2; V gene: TRBV19; clone size: -; CDR3 length: 19; J gene: TRBJ2-5; CDR3 DNA: TGTGCCAGTAGTGGGGGGGGACTAGCGGGTCCCGGAGGCCAAGAGACCCAGTACTTC; CDR3 protein: CASSGGGLAGPGGQETQYF
D gene: TRBD1; V gene: TRBV30; clone size: once; CDR3 length: 15; J gene: TRBJ2-3; CDR3 DNA: TGTGCCTGGAGGAGGACAGGGGCGAACACAGATACGCAGTATTTT; CDR3 protein: CAWRRTGANTDTQYF
D gene: -; V gene: TRBV30; clone size: -; CDR3 length: 15; J gene: TRBJ2-3; CDR3 DNA: TGTGCCTGGAGTGTCAACCGGTTAGACACAGATACGCAGTATTTT; CDR3 protein: CAWSVNRLDTDTQYF
D gene: TRBD1; V gene: TRBV5-4; clone size: -; CDR3 length: 14; J gene: TRBJ2-7; CDR3 DNA: TGTGCCAGCAGCTTGGGACAGGGTGACTACGAGCAGTACTTC; CDR3 protein: CASSLGQGDYEQYF
D gene: TRBD2; V gene: TRBV10-3; clone size: -; CDR3 length: 17; J gene: TRBJ2-5; CDR3 DNA: TGTGCCATCAGTGCGTTGGGGGTTGGCGGGAGAAGGGAGACCCAGTACTTC; CDR3 protein: CAISALGVGGRRETQYF
D gene: -; V gene: TRBV2; clone size: -; CDR3 length: 14; J gene: TRBJ2-1; CDR3 DNA: TGTGCCAGCAATCTTCAGGGGGGCAACAATGAGCAGTTCTTC; CDR3 protein: CASNLQGGNNEQFF
D gene: -; V gene: TRBV15; clone size: few; CDR3 length: 15; J gene: TRBJ2-4; CDR3 DNA: TGTGCCACCAGTAAGGGATCTACGGCCAAAAACATTCAGTACTTC; CDR3 protein: CATSKGSTAKNIQYF
D gene: -; V gene: TRBV19; clone size: once; CDR3 length: 14; J gene: TRBJ2-6; CDR3 DNA: TGTGCCAGTAGTTCCCAGGAGGGCGCCAACGTCCTGACTTTC; CDR3 protein: CASSSQEGANVLTF
D gene: TRBD2; V gene: TRBV27; clone size: -; CDR3 length: 15; J gene: TRBJ2-1; CDR3 DNA: TGTGCCAGCAGTTTTGGGGCTAGCGGGAGAGATGAGCAGTTCTTC; CDR3 protein: CASSFGASGRDEQFF
D gene: -; V gene: TRBV28; clone size: -; CDR3 length: 20; J gene: TRBJ2-5; CDR3 DNA: TGTGCCAGCAGCCTCTTGTGGGAGAGCGGATCGTATATAGAGGAAGAGACCCAGTACTTC; CDR3 protein: CASSLLWESGSYIEEETQYF
D gene: TRBD2; V gene: TRBV7-9; clone size: -; CDR3 length: 16; J gene: TRBJ2-7; CDR3 DNA: TGTGCCAGCAGCTTAGGGCCCCGGCTAGCGGTCTACGAGCAGTACTTC; CDR3 protein: CASSLGPRLAVYEQYF
D gene: TRBD2; V gene: TRBV7-2; clone size: -; CDR3 length: 14; J gene: TRBJ2-7; CDR3 DNA: TGTGCCAGCAGCTTAAGGCGGGAGGGCTACGAGCAGTACTTC; CDR3 protein: CASSLRREGYEQYF
D gene: -; V gene: TRBV30; clone size: -; CDR3 length: 15; J gene: TRBJ1-4; CDR3 DNA: TGTGCCTGGAGTCCTACCCCGGTGGCCGATGAAAAACTGTTTTTT; CDR3 protein: CAWSPTPVADEKLFF
D gene: -; V gene: TRBV6-6; clone size: -; CDR3 length: 15; J gene: TRBJ1-1; CDR3 DNA: TGTGCCAGCAGCCCGAAGACAGTCCAGAACACTGAAGCTTTCTTT; CDR3 protein: CASSPKTVQNTEAFF
D gene: -; V gene: TRBV27; clone size: many; CDR3 length: 15; J gene: TRBJ2-1; CDR3 DNA: TGTGCCAGCAGTTTAGGGAACTACCACTACAATGAGCAGTTCTTC; CDR3 protein: CASSLGNYHYNEQFF
D gene: -; V gene: TRBV27; clone size: few; CDR3 length: 13; J gene: TRBJ2-7; CDR3 DNA: TGTGCCGCCGGCCGGGGCTTTGCCTACGAGCAGTACTTC; CDR3 protein: CAAGRGFAYEQYF
D gene: -; V gene: TRBV28; clone size: few; CDR3 length: 14; J gene: TRBJ2-4; CDR3 DNA: TGTGCCAGCAGAGACGAGGGCCGCGGAAACATTCAGTACTTC; CDR3 protein: CASRDEGRGNIQYF
D gene: -; V gene: TRBV4-1; clone size: -; CDR3 length: 13; J gene: TRBJ1-5; CDR3 DNA: TGCGCCAGCAGCCCCCCCAAAAGTCAGCCCCAGCATTTT; CDR3 protein: CASSPPKSQPQHF
D gene: -; V gene: TRBV2; clone size: -; CDR3 length: 15; J gene: TRBJ2-7; CDR3 DNA: TGTGCCAGCACTCAAAGTGGGGGTCGGTCCTACGAGCAGTACTTC; CDR3 protein: CASTQSGGRSYEQYF
D gene: TRBD2; V gene: TRBV5-8; clone size: -; CDR3 length: 16; J gene: TRBJ2-2; CDR3 DNA: TGTGCCAGCAGCCCCCGACTAGCGGGACGGACCGGGGAGCTGTTTTTT; CDR3 protein: CASSPRLAGRTGELFF
D gene: -; V gene: TRBV5-1; clone size: -; CDR3 length: 13; J gene: TRBJ1-2; CDR3 DNA: TGCGCCAGCAGCTTGGGACAGCTTTATGGCTACACCTTC; CDR3 protein: CASSLGQLYGYTF
D gene: TRBD2; V gene: TRBV2; clone size: -; CDR3 length: 15; J gene: TRBJ2-7; CDR3 DNA: TGTGCCAGCAGGTTAGCGGGAGCGTCCTCCTACGAGCAGTACTTC; CDR3 protein: CASRLAGASSYEQYF
D gene: -; V gene: TRBV6-1; clone size: few; CDR3 length: 15; J gene: TRBJ1-5; CDR3 DNA: TGTGCCAGCAGTGAAGCACGAGGGGAAGGTCAGCCCCAGCATTTT; CDR3 protein: CASSEARGEGQPQHF
D gene: TRBD1; V gene: TRBV7-9; clone size: -; CDR3 length: 15; J gene: TRBJ1-1; CDR3 DNA: TGTGCCAGCAGCCCCCGGACAGGAATGAACACTGAAGCTTTCTTT; CDR3 protein: CASSPRTGMNTEAFF
D gene: TRBD1; V gene: TRBV19; clone size: once; CDR3 length: 15; J gene: TRBJ2-1; CDR3 DNA: TGTGCCAGTAGTCACCGGGACAGGGGGCTTGATGAGCAGTTCTTC; CDR3 protein: CASSHRDRGLDEQFF
D gene: TRBD2; V gene: TRBV7-2; clone size: -; CDR3 length: 15; J gene: TRBJ2-2; CDR3 DNA: TGTGCCAGCAGCTTACTAGCGGGAGCGATCGGGGAGCTGTTTTTT; CDR3 protein: CASSLLAGAIGELFF
D gene: TRBD1; V gene: TRBV30; clone size: -; CDR3 length: 13; J gene: TRBJ1-2; CDR3 DNA: TGTGCCTGGAGTGCCCTACAGGGGGGAGGCTACACCTTC; CDR3 protein: CAWSALQGGGYTF
D gene: TRBD1; V gene: TRBV6-5; clone size: many; CDR3 length: 13; J gene: TRBJ1-2; CDR3 DNA: TGTGCCAGCAGTTACTACAGGGGGTCGCTGCACACCTTC; CDR3 protein: CASSYYRGSLHTF
D gene: -; V gene: TRBV4-2; clone size: -; CDR3 length: 16; J gene: TRBJ2-6; CDR3 DNA: TGTGCCAGCAGCCAACAAGCCCGCTCTGGGGCCAACGTCCTGACTTTC; CDR3 protein: CASSQQARSGANVLTF
D gene: -; V gene: TRBV30; clone size: -; CDR3 length: 11; J gene: TRBJ2-7; CDR3 DNA: TGTGCCTGGGAGAGGGCCTACGAGCAGTACTTC; CDR3 protein: CAWERAYEQYF
D gene: TRBD1; V gene: TRBV11-2; clone size: -; CDR3 length: 14; J gene: TRBJ2-7; CDR3 DNA: TGTGCCAGCAGCTTAGATAGGACAGGGATCGAGCAGTACTTC; CDR3 protein: CASSLDRTGIEQYF
D gene: TRBD1; V gene: TRBV27; clone size: -; CDR3 length: 16; J gene: TRBJ1-4; CDR3 DNA: TGTGCCAGCAGTTTAATATCCCCACAGGGGGCTGAAAAACTGTTTTTT; CDR3 protein: CASSLISPQGAEKLFF
D gene: -; V gene: TRBV28; clone size: -; CDR3 length: 12; J gene: TRBJ1-5; CDR3 DNA: TGTGCCAGCGGGACCTCTTCGGGGCCCCAGCATTTT; CDR3 protein: CASGTSSGPQHF
D gene: TRBD2; V gene: TRBV6-6; clone size: few; CDR3 length: 14; J gene: TRBJ2-7; CDR3 DNA: TGTGCCAGCATTTCAGCGGGGTTCTCCTACGAGCAGTACTTC; CDR3 protein: CASISAGFSYEQYF
D gene: TRBD1; V gene: TRBV6-1; clone size: -; CDR3 length: 15; J gene: TRBJ1-2; CDR3 DNA: TGTGCCAGCAGTTTGGGACAGGGGTTTCGGTCTGGCTACACCTTC; CDR3 protein: CASSLGQGFRSGYTF
D gene: TRBD2; V gene: TRBV15; clone size: -; CDR3 length: 17; J gene: TRBJ2-5; CDR3 DNA: TGTGCCACCAGCAGCGGGACTAGCGGGATCCCGGGAGAGACCCAGTACTTC; CDR3 protein: CATSSGTSGIPGETQYF
D gene: -; V gene: TRBV5-1; clone size: -; CDR3 length: 15; J gene: TRBJ2-5; CDR3 DNA: TGCGCCAGCAGCTTGGAGGGGGATAGAGGAGAGACCCAGTACTTC; CDR3 protein: CASSLEGDRGETQYF
D gene: -; V gene: TRBV30; clone size: -; CDR3 length: 13; J gene: TRBJ2-6; CDR3 DNA: TGTGCCTGGAGTACACCAGGGGCCAACGTCCTGACTTTC; CDR3 protein: CAWSTPGANVLTF
D gene: -; V gene: TRBV7-2; clone size: -; CDR3 length: 15; J gene: TRBJ2-3; CDR3 DNA: TGTGCCAGCAGCTTAGCCTCGGGAGTCATCGATACGCAGTATTTT; CDR3 protein: CASSLASGVIDTQYF
D gene: -; V gene: TRBV18; clone size: once; CDR3 length: 13; J gene: TRBJ1-6; CDR3 DNA: TGTGCCAGCTCACCAGGGGGGGATTCACCCCTCCACTTT; CDR3 protein: CASSPGGDSPLHF
D gene: TRBD2; V gene: TRBV11-1; clone size: -; CDR3 length: 17; J gene: TRBJ2-3; CDR3 DNA: TGTGCCAGCAGCTTGGGTCTGGGACTAACGCTTACAGATACGCAGTATTTT; CDR3 protein: CASSLGLGLTLTDTQYF
D gene: -; V gene: TRBV9; clone size: -; CDR3 length: 13; J gene: TRBJ1-2; CDR3 DNA: TGTGCCAGCAGCCCCCGGGATAACTATGGCTACACCTTC; CDR3 protein: CASSPRDNYGYTF
D gene: -; V gene: TRBV9; clone size: -; CDR3 length: 13; J gene: TRBJ2-4; CDR3 DNA: TGTGCCAGCAGCGGGAGTAACGAAAACATTCAGTACTTC; CDR3 protein: CASSGSNENIQYF
D gene: TRBD1; V gene: TRBV19; clone size: -; CDR3 length: 15; J gene: TRBJ1-1; CDR3 DNA: TGTGCCAGTAGTCCGGACAGGTGGAGGAACACTGAAGCTTTCTTT; CDR3 protein: CASSPDRWRNTEAFF
D gene: TRBD2; V gene: TRBV25-1; clone size: many; CDR3 length: 17; J gene: TRBJ2-3; CDR3 DNA: TGTGCCAGCAGTGATACTAGCGGGAGTATAAGTCGAGATACGCAGTATTTT; CDR3 protein: CASSDTSGSISRDTQYF
D gene: -; V gene: TRBV27; clone size: -; CDR3 length: 15; J gene: TRBJ2-7; CDR3 DNA: TGTGCCAGCAACAGACCCGGGACGGGCACCAGCGAGCAGTACTTC; CDR3 protein: CASNRPGTGTSEQYF
D gene: TRBD2; V gene: TRBV5-4; clone size: -; CDR3 length: 15; J gene: TRBJ2-7; CDR3 DNA: TGTGCCAGCAGCCGGGGGACTAGCGGGAGTTCCGAGCAGTACTTC; CDR3 protein: CASSRGTSGSSEQYF
D gene: -; V gene: TRBV30; clone size: few; CDR3 length: 12; J gene: TRBJ1-2; CDR3 DNA: TGTGCCTGGAGATCGCTTGGATATGGCTACACCTTC; CDR3 protein: CAWRSLGYGYTF
D gene: -; V gene: TRBV19; clone size: once; CDR3 length: 13; J gene: TRBJ2-2; CDR3 DNA: TGTGCCAGTAGTATGCTAGGTGTCGGGGAGCTGTTTTTT; CDR3 protein: CASSMLGVGELFF
D gene: -; V gene: TRBV5-4; clone size: few; CDR3 length: 14; J gene: TRBJ1-1; CDR3 DNA: TGTGCCAGCAGCTTGGCAGGGATGAACACTGAAGCTTTCTTT; CDR3 protein: CASSLAGMNTEAFF
D gene: TRBD1; V gene: TRBV10-3; clone size: -; CDR3 length: 13; J gene: TRBJ1-2; CDR3 DNA: TGTGCCATCAGTGGGACAGGGGTCTATGGCTACACCTTC; CDR3 protein: CAISGTGVYGYTF